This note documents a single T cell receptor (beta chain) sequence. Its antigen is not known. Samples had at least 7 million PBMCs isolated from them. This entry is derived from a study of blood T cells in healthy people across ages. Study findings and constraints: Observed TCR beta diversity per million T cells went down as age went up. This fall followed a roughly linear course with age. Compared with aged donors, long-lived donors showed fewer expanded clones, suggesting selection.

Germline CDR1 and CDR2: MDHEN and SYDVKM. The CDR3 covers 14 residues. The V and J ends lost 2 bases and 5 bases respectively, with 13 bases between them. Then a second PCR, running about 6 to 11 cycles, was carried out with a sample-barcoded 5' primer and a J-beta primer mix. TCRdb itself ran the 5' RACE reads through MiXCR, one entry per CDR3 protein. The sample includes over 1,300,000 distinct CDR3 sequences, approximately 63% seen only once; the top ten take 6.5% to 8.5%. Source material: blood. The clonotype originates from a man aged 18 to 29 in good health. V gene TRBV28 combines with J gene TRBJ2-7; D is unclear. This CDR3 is CASSLGFEYNEQYF. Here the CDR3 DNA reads TGTGCCAGCAGTTTAGGGTTTGAGTATAACGAGCAGTACTTC.